Following are 32 T cell receptor beta chains from one sample sequenced in a study of cytomegalovirus exposure and HLA in healthy donors. A multiplex PCR was run with 60 Vbeta primers and 13 Jbeta primers. The table came from immunoSEQ multiplex PCR; TCRdb's copy has only in-frame clones and leaves some out. The sample yields approximately 190,000 clones, more than 75% seen once. The specimen was PBMCs. The receptors originated from a woman in her fifties or sixties in good health and CMV-seropositive.

About this clone: In the same sample, other DNA sequences code for this CDR3. This CDR3 reads CASSEAGGVGEQYF. The CDR3 nucleotides are TGTGCCAGCAGTGAAGCGGGGGGAGTGGGCGAGCAGTACTTC. This chain connects TRBV6-1 to TRBJ2-7, with a weak D call TRBD2 (6 bases). V lost 0 bases, J lost 6 bases, and 12 bases lay in between. The CDR3 covers 14 residues. Germline V CDR1 and CDR2: MNHNS, SASEGT.

The rearrangement joins TRBV29-1 to TRBJ2-3; 9 bases match TRBD1. This CDR3 has 13 residues. CDR1 and CDR2 (germline): SQVTM, ANQGSEA. With 6 bases clipped from V and 4 bases from J, the junction kept 5 bases outside the gene matches. CDR3 coding DNA: TGCAGCGTCGGACAGGGGATGGCAGATACGCAGTATTTT. This gives the protein CSVGQGMADTQYF.

The chain joins TRBV15 to TRBJ2-3, with TRBD2 as a possible D gene (6 bases). Trimming removed 0 bases from V and 2 bases from J, with 9 bases in between. Germline V CDR1 and CDR2: LNHNV, YYDKDF (reference sequence). The CDR3 is 15 residues long. CDR3 sequence (DNA): TGTGCCACCAGCAGAGAGGGGACTTACACAGATACGCAGTATTTT. This gives the protein CATSREGTYTDTQYF. The entire variable domain, with the rest obtained from reference TRBV15 and TRBJ2-3, is as follows: DAMVIQNPRYQVTQFGKPVTLSCSQTLNHNVMYWYQQKSSQAPKLLFHYYDKDFNNEADTPDNFQSRRPNTSFCFLDIRSPGLGDTAMYLCATSREGTYTDTQYFGPGTRLTVL.

The chain joins TRBV7-8 to TRBJ2-5; a possible D gene is TRBD2 (7 bases). In germline, CDR1 is SGHVS, CDR2 FQNEAQ. V was shortened by 5 bases and J by 5 bases, with 18 bases between the two germline ends. The CDR3 is made up of 15 amino acids. CDR3: CASSPRGGQEETQYF. The CDR3, as DNA: TGTGCCAGCAGCCCGAGGGGGGGCCAAGAGGAGACCCAGTACTTC.

The chain recombines TRBV29-1 with TRBJ2-7; 13 nucleotides align to TRBD2. CDR1 SQVTM and CDR2 ANQGSEA come from the germline V gene. CDR3 length: 14 amino acids. V trimming: 6 bases; J trimming: 4 bases; junction bases outside the gene matches: 6. The CDR3 sequence: CSVSGLAGEYEQYF. CDR3 DNA sequence: TGCAGCGTATCCGGACTAGCGGGGGAATACGAGCAGTACTTC.

The CDR3 region is CASSARLAGGETQYF. CDR3 DNA sequence: TGTGCCAGCAGTGCTCGGCTAGCGGGCGGAGAGACCCAGTACTTC. The chain employs TRBV2 and TRBJ2-5; 8 bases fit TRBD2. The length of the CDR3 is 15 residues. Germline-derived CDR1 and CDR2 are SNHLY and FYNNEI. V shed 4 bases, J shed 4 bases, and the junction held 8 bases outside the gene matches.

V is TRBV7-6 and J is TRBJ2-1; 8 bases align to TRBD2. CDR1 SGHVS and CDR2 FNYEAQ come from the germline V gene. The trim removed 5 bases at V and 0 bases at J, leaving 9 bases unmatched. The CDR3 has 17 amino acids. The CDR3 spells CASSPAGTSSSYNEQFF. CDR3 coding DNA: TGTGCCAGCAGCCCGGCCGGGACTAGTAGCTCCTACAATGAGCAGTTCTTC.

V gene TRBV2 combines with J gene TRBJ2-3; 13 nucleotides match TRBD2. Losses at the gene ends were 8 bases for V and 1 base for J; bases not matched to a gene: 6. Germline CDR1 is SNHLY and CDR2 is FYNNEI. This CDR3 has 16 amino acids. CDR3 in amino acids: CASAGLAGKRTDTQYF. CDR3 nucleotides: TGTGCCAGCGCGGGACTAGCGGGGAAACGCACAGATACGCAGTATTTT.

The DNA of the CDR3 is TGTGCCAGTAGCCTGACAGCCCGGTGGACTGAAGCTTTCTTT. This translates into CASSLTARWTEAFF. V is TRBV19 and J is TRBJ1-1; a possible D gene is TRBD1 (5 bases). Germline V gene lookup returns CDR1 LNHDA and CDR2 SQIVND (reference sequence). The CDR3 loop spans 14 amino acids. Trimming cost V 6 bases and J 5 bases, with 16 bases left between them.

V gene TRBV7-2 combines with J gene TRBJ2-2; the D is unclear. The V end was cut by 1 base, the J end by 0 bases, with 12 bases between. Germline V CDR1 and CDR2: SGHTA, FQGNSA. The CDR3 sequence is 17 residues long. CDR3 in amino acids: CASSLDQAIANTGELFF. Here the CDR3 DNA reads TGTGCCAGCAGCTTAGACCAGGCGATAGCGAACACCGGGGAGCTGTTTTTT.

The chain employs TRBV28 and TRBJ1-2; maybe TRBD1 (6 bases). CDR1 MDHEN and CDR2 SYDVKM come from the germline V gene. This CDR3 has 17 residues. The germline V and J ends were trimmed by 4 bases and 7 bases, with 25 bases remaining between them. DNA for the CDR3: TGTGCCAGCAGTTCCCTCGCCGGACAGACACCACCGGGTGGCTACACCTTC. It translates to CASSSLAGQTPPGGYTF.

This clone has just one count. The chain uses TRBV6-5 and TRBJ2-1; no firm D call. Trimming removed 8 bases from V and 10 bases from J, with 15 bases in between. This CDR3 comprises 12 residues. CDR1 is MNHEY and CDR2 is SVGAGI in the germline V gene. The CDR3 coding sequence is TGTGCCAGCGGGCAGCCTCTAATAGAGCAGTTCTTC. Its translation is CASGQPLIEQFF.

This rearrangement joins TRBV19 to TRBJ1-4; TRBD1 matches 7 bases. The CDR3 totals 16 residues. The germline CDR1 and CDR2 sequences are LNHDA and SQIVND (reference sequence). V dropped 0 bases and J dropped 7; count of bases not matched to a gene: 8. This chain's CDR3 is CASSIEAGYRGEKLFF. In DNA form, the CDR3 reads TGTGCCAGTAGTATAGAGGCCGGCTACAGGGGTGAAAAACTGTTTTTT.

The V gene is TRBV15, the J gene TRBJ2-7; the match to TRBD1 covers 9 bases. V was clipped by 4 bases and J by 0 bases; unmatched bases: 7. In germline, CDR1 is LNHNV, CDR2 YYDKDF (reference sequence). The CDR3 sequence is 16 residues long. The CDR3 protein is CATSMGTGSRSYEQYF. For the CDR3, the DNA is TGTGCCACCAGCATGGGGACAGGGTCCCGCTCCTACGAGCAGTACTTC.

This clone was seen a few times. This rearrangement joins TRBV5-6 to TRBJ2-3; the match to TRBD2 covers 8 bases. CDR1 is SGHDT and CDR2 is YYEEEE in the germline V gene. Trimming removed 4 bases from V and 2 bases from J; junction bases left unmatched: 9. CDR3 length: 16 amino acids. This chain's CDR3 is CASSPLGRGDTDTQYF. The CDR3 DNA reads TGTGCCAGCAGCCCCCTGGGGCGGGGGGACACAGATACGCAGTATTTT.

This chain links TRBV5-6 with TRBJ1-5, with 10 positions matching TRBD1. Germline V gene data show CDR1 as SGHDT and CDR2 as YYEEEE. CDR3 length equals 16 residues. Losses at the gene ends were 4 bases for V and 4 bases for J; bases not matched to a gene: 8. In nucleotides, the CDR3 is TGTGCCAGCAGCCTCGGGACAGGGGTCGGTAATCAGCCCCAGCATTTT. Protein sequence: CASSLGTGVGNQPQHF.

A few counts support this clone. CDR3 in DNA: TGTGCCAGCAGCCAAGAAGCTCTCGTTACAAGCGGGATAAACACAGATACGCAGTATTTT. Residues: CASSQEALVTSGINTDTQYF. The chain joins TRBV4-2 to TRBJ2-3; 7 nucleotides match TRBD2. This CDR3 is 20 amino acids long. The V segment lost 0 bases and the J segment 2 bases; nucleotides outside the gene matches: 17. Germline CDR1 reads LGHNA; CDR2 reads YNFKEQ.

This clone was seen only once. The V call is TRBV27, the J call TRBJ2-1; perhaps TRBD2 as D (7 bases). From germline, CDR1 is MNHEY and CDR2 SMNVEV (reference sequence). The length of the CDR3 is 17 residues. V lost 5 bases to trimming and J lost 7 bases, with 24 bases between them. As DNA, the CDR3 is TGTGCCAGCAGTCCCTTGAGAGGGGGGAGGGCCCGGAATGAGCAGTTCTTC. Its translation: CASSPLRGGRARNEQFF.

This clone was counted a few times. This chain joins TRBV6-5 and TRBJ2-3; no definite D call. CDR1 is MNHEY, CDR2 SVGAGI, per germline. The CDR3 length is 13 residues. Trimming took 4 bases from V and 4 from J, leaving 9 bases between them. The CDR3 here is CASSWVGADTQYF. CDR3 DNA: TGTGCCAGCAGTTGGGTTGGAGCAGATACGCAGTATTTT.

V is TRBV11-2 and J is TRBJ1-5; no firm D call. The CDR3 consists of 12 residues. V was clipped by 2 bases and J by 5 bases, with 4 bases between them. Germline assignment: CDR1 SGHAT and CDR2 FQNNGV. The CDR3 is CASSLQDQPQHF. CDR3 sequence (DNA): TGTGCCAGCAGCTTACAGGATCAGCCCCAGCATTTT.

A single count supports this clone. The V gene is TRBV10-3, the J gene TRBJ2-1; 7 nucleotides match TRBD1. The V segment lost 4 bases and the J segment 3 bases; nucleotides outside the gene matches: 6. The CDR3 loop spans 15 amino acids. Germline V gene sequence: CDR1 ENHRY, CDR2 SYGVKD. The CDR3 here is CAISGGQELYNEQFF. CDR3 DNA: TGTGCCATCAGTGGTGGACAGGAACTCTACAATGAGCAGTTCTTC.

The table lists this clone with a few counts. CDR3 in DNA: TGTGCCAGCAGTGAAGGAGGGGGGAACACTGAAGCTTTCTTT. Its translation is CASSEGGGNTEAFF. This chain uses TRBV2 with TRBJ1-1; the D gene is possibly TRBD1 (6 bases). Germline-derived CDR1 and CDR2 are SNHLY and FYNNEI. This CDR3 contains 14 residues. V lost 1 base to trimming and J lost 1 base, with 7 bases between them.

V and J are TRBV5-1 and TRBJ2-7, with TRBD1 identical over 10 bases. The CDR3 is 13 residues long. The ends lost 5 bases at V and 3 bases at J; junction bases unmatched: 2. Germline assignment: CDR1 SGHRS and CDR2 YFSETQ. The CDR3 bases are TGCGCCAGCAGTTGGACAGGGGGCTACGAGCAGTACTTC. Amino acid sequence: CASSWTGGYEQYF.

V is TRBV9 and J is TRBJ2-3, with D perhaps matching TRBD2 (6 bases). This CDR3 is 14 amino acids long. Trimming cost V 3 bases and J 6 bases, with 14 bases left between them. CDR1 is SGDLS and CDR2 is YYNGEE in the germline V gene. DNA for the CDR3: TGTGCCAGCAGCGAAGGGAGGATTCGCGATACGCAGTATTTT. Translation: CASSEGRIRDTQYF.

This clone was detected a few times. This sequence joins TRBV11-2 and TRBJ2-1, with 7 bases aligning to TRBD2. Per the germline V gene, CDR1 is SGHAT and CDR2 is FQNNGV. The CDR3 length is 14 residues. The V gene end was trimmed by 5 bases and the J gene end by 8 bases; junction bases not matched to a gene: 9. CDR3 in DNA: TGTGCCAGCAGCCCGCGCCGCGGGAGTGATGAGCAGTTCTTC. Translating it yields CASSPRRGSDEQFF.

The V gene is TRBV5-6, the J gene TRBJ2-7; D perhaps matches TRBD1 (5 bases). Germline lookup yields CDR1 SGHDT and CDR2 YYEEEE. The V end lost 2 bases, the J end lost 7 bases, and 7 bases lay between the germline ends. This CDR3 contains 11 residues. The CDR3: CASSFGAEQYF. CDR3 in DNA: TGTGCCAGCAGCTTTGGGGCAGAGCAGTACTTC.

V is TRBV10-2 and J is TRBJ2-3, with TRBD2 matching 9 bases. CDR1 WSHSY and CDR2 SAAADI come from the germline V gene. Losses at the gene ends were 5 bases for V and 3 bases for J; bases not matched to a gene: 3. The CDR3 has 14 residues. The DNA for the CDR3 is TGCGCCAGCAGTAGGCGGGGGGGAACAGATACGCAGTATTTT. Amino acid sequence: CASSRRGGTDTQYF.

This chain links TRBV28 with TRBJ2-6, with D possibly TRBD2 on 5 matching bases. CDR1 is MDHEN, CDR2 SYDVKM, per germline. CDR3 length equals 15 residues. Trimming removed 5 bases at V and 2 bases at J, with 10 bases between. The CDR3 region has the DNA TGTGCCAGCAGTACTCAGCGGCCTGGGGCCAACGTCCTGACTTTC. The encoded protein is CASSTQRPGANVLTF. The variable domain in full, with the rest retrieved from reference TRBV28 and TRBJ2-6, is DVKVTQSSRYLVKRTGEKVFLECVQDMDHENMFWYRQDPGLGLRLIYFSYDVKMKEKGDIPEGYSVSREKKERFSLILESASTNQTSMYLCASSTQRPGANVLTFGAGSRLTVL.

This clone was found once. The V call is TRBV2, the J call TRBJ2-1; 13 nucleotides agree with TRBD2. The germline gives CDR1 SNHLY, CDR2 FYNNEI. V dropped 5 bases and J dropped 10; count of bases not matched to a gene: 2. There are 13 residues in the CDR3. The CDR3 here is CASSSGLAGEQFF. The CDR3 region has the DNA TGTGCCAGCAGTTCGGGACTAGCGGGGGAGCAGTTCTTC.

V gene TRBV5-1 combines with J gene TRBJ2-1; 7 nucleotides agree with TRBD2. This CDR3 is built from 16 residues. V lost 0 bases to trimming and J lost 7 bases; unmatched junction nucleotides: 10. CDR1 and CDR2 (germline): SGHRS, YFSETQ. CDR3 coding DNA: TGCGCCAGCAGCTTGGCCATCCAGACCGGGGGGAATGAGCAGTTCTTC. As protein: CASSLAIQTGGNEQFF.

V is TRBV5-1 and J is TRBJ1-3, with 8 bases matching TRBD1. J lost 0 bases, V lost 4 bases, and 6 bases had no gene match. This CDR3 is built from 16 residues. CDR1 and CDR2 from the germline V gene are SGHRS and YFSETQ. DNA of the CDR3: TGCGCCAGCAGCCTCCCCGGGACAGGCTCTGGAAACACCATATATTTT. As protein: CASSLPGTGSGNTIYF.

The V call is TRBV27, the J call TRBJ2-7; TRBD1 matches 8 bases. The trim removed 2 bases at V and 5 bases at J, leaving 8 bases unmatched. The CDR3 runs to 15 residues. In germline, CDR1 is MNHEY, CDR2 SMNVEV (reference sequence). The chain's CDR3 is CASSLDTGGLNEQYF. CDR3 DNA: TGTGCCAGCAGTTTAGATACAGGGGGTTTGAACGAGCAGTACTTC.